The 19 T cell receptor beta chains below all came from one sample that was sequenced in a study of technical replicates of blood from a handful of donors. Sequencing was performed with immunoSEQ multiplex PCR; in TCRdb, only in-frame clones are kept and a portion is missing. The table has approximately 87,000 clones, about 95% seen once; the top ten hold about 0.37%. Sequenced sample: T cells isolated from PBMCs. These receptors came from a human donor in good health.

The chain links TRBV10-3 to TRBJ2-1; possible D gene TRBD1, 6 bases. This CDR3 comprises 15 residues. Germline V gene lookup returns CDR1 ENHRY and CDR2 SYGVKD. V lost 4 bases and J 3 bases, leaving 13 bases between the germline ends. The DNA of the CDR3 is TGTGCCATCAGTGCCTCCAGGACAGACTACAATGAGCAGTTCTTC. Translation gives CAISASRTDYNEQFF.

J is TRBJ2-2 and V is TRBV2, with a possible D match to TRBD2 (5 bases). This CDR3 contains 15 residues. Germline values: CDR1 SNHLY, CDR2 FYNNEI. Trimming pared 5 bases from V and 8 bases from J, leaving 18 bases between. The chain's CDR3 is CASSLGLASGGELFF. CDR3 DNA: TGTGCCAGCAGTCTAGGACTGGCCTCTGGGGGGGAGCTGTTTTTT. The whole variable domain, remainder taken from reference TRBV2 and TRBJ2-2, is EPEVTQTPSHQVTQMGQEVILRCVPISNHLYFYWYRQILGQKVEFLVSFYNNEISEKSEIFDDQFSVERPDGSNFTLKIRSTKLEDSAMYFCASSLGLASGGELFFGEGSRLTVL.

The gene calls are TRBV30 and TRBJ2-5; D might be TRBD2 (5 bases). The CDR3 extends over 14 amino acids. Germline V gene sequence: CDR1 GTSNPN, CDR2 SVGIG (reference sequence). The germline V and J ends were trimmed by 0 bases and 1 base, with 9 bases remaining between them. For the CDR3, the DNA is TGTGCCTGGAGTGTCGGGGAATTCCAAGAGACCCAGTACTTC. Protein sequence: CAWSVGEFQETQYF.

CDR3 loop: CASSLPRGQGGKNIQYF. As DNA, the CDR3 is TGTGCCAGCAGTTTACCCCGGGGACAGGGAGGCAAAAACATTCAGTACTTC. The chain carries TRBV28 and TRBJ2-4; 9 positions agree with TRBD1. This CDR3 has 17 residues. Germline loops: CDR1 MDHEN, CDR2 SYDVKM. With 2 bases clipped from V and 3 bases from J, the junction kept 8 bases outside the gene matches. Full variable domain (rest looked up from reference TRBV28 and TRBJ2-4): DVKVTQSSRYLVKRTGEKVFLECVQDMDHENMFWYRQDPGLGLRLIYFSYDVKMKEKGDIPEGYSVSREKKERFSLILESASTNQTSMYLCASSLPRGQGGKNIQYFGAGTRLSVL.

The chain combines TRBV12-5 with TRBJ1-3, with a weak D call TRBD1 (5 bases). CDR1 LGHNT and CDR2 FRNRAP come from the germline V gene. CDR3 length: 15 residues. Between the trimmed V and J ends, which lost 1 base and 4 bases, there was a span of 11 bases. CDR3 DNA sequence: TGTGCTAGTGGTTTGGATACAGGTTTCGGAAACACCATATATTTT. It translates to CASGLDTGFGNTIYF.

The genes are TRBV5-1 and TRBJ2-7; 7 bases match TRBD2. CDR1 is SGHRS and CDR2 is YFSETQ in the germline V gene. Unmatched junction bases numbered 10, after V lost 4 bases and J lost 3 bases. CDR3 length equals 15 residues. CDR3 nucleotide sequence: TGCGCCAGCAGCAAGCAGCTAGCGGTCGTCTACGAGCAGTACTTC. Encoded protein: CASSKQLAVVYEQYF.

About this clone: Distinct nucleotide sequences in the sample also encode this CDR3. This chain joins TRBV11-3 and TRBJ1-1; D not resolved. V lost 1 base and J lost 1, with 7 bases in between. The CDR3 consists of 14 residues. CDR1 and CDR2 from the germline V gene are SGHNT and YENEEA. CDR3 protein: CASSLGRGNTEAFF. CDR3 nucleotides: TGTGCCAGCAGCTTAGGCCGGGGGAACACTGAAGCTTTCTTT.

This clone was observed a single time. The V call is TRBV27, the J call TRBJ1-5; unclear D gene. V was clipped by 7 bases and J by 1 base, with 11 bases between them. The CDR3 length is 14 residues. CDR1 is MNHEY and CDR2 is SMNVEV in the germline V gene (reference sequence). The chain's CDR3 is CASNSGGSNQPQHF. The CDR3 DNA is TGTGCCAGCAATAGTGGAGGGAGCAATCAGCCCCAGCATTTT.

The chain is built from TRBV27 and TRBJ2-5; D remains ambiguous. This CDR3 contains 12 residues. The germline V gene has CDR1 MNHEY and CDR2 SMNVEV (reference sequence). V lost 4 bases, J lost 7 bases, and 10 bases lay in between. The CDR3 loop is CASSSPLGTQYF. CDR3 DNA sequence: TGTGCCAGCAGTTCTCCCCTCGGGACCCAGTACTTC.

This chain links TRBV28 with TRBJ1-1, with D possibly TRBD1 on 6 matching bases. V dropped 4 bases and J dropped 0 bases, with 12 bases sitting between them. Germline CDR1 reads MDHEN; CDR2 reads SYDVKM. CDR3 size: 15 residues. Here the CDR3 reads CASSSVGTLNTEAFF. The CDR3 coding sequence is TGTGCCAGCAGTTCCGTCGGGACACTGAACACTGAAGCTTTCTTT. Filled out from reference TRBV28 and TRBJ1-1, the complete variable domain reads DVKVTQSSRYLVKRTGEKVFLECVQDMDHENMFWYRQDPGLGLRLIYFSYDVKMKEKGDIPEGYSVSREKKERFSLILESASTNQTSMYLCASSSVGTLNTEAFFGQGTRLTVV.

The rearrangement links TRBV4-1 to TRBJ2-1; perhaps TRBD2 as D (7 bases). With 1 base removed from V and 9 bases from J, the gap between germline ends came to 13 bases. The length of the CDR3 is 14 residues. From germline, CDR1 is MGHRA and CDR2 YSYEKL. The CDR3 reads CASSQGGGGSEQFF. In DNA form, the CDR3 reads TGCGCCAGCAGCCAAGGAGGGGGGGGCAGTGAGCAGTTCTTC.

V is TRBV19 and J is TRBJ2-3; 9 bases are shared with TRBD1. V shed 5 bases and J 4 bases; nucleotides not matched to a gene: 4. CDR3 size: 14 residues. CDR1 and CDR2 (germline): LNHDA, SQIVND (reference sequence). This chain's CDR3 is CASSRRTGADTQYF. The CDR3 coding sequence is TGTGCCAGTAGTCGAAGGACAGGGGCAGATACGCAGTATTTT.

V and J are TRBV29-1 and TRBJ2-7, with D unresolved. V lost 4 bases and J lost 4, with 8 bases in between. Germline V gene sequence: CDR1 SQVTM, CDR2 ANQGSEA. This CDR3 contains 11 residues. As DNA, the CDR3 is TGCAGCGTTGTTTTCGGGTACGAGCAGTACTTC. It translates to CSVVFGYEQYF.

This clone was observed once. This chain uses TRBV11-2 with TRBJ2-3; 7 bases align to TRBD2. V lost 1 base, J lost 4 bases, and 2 bases stayed unmatched. Germline CDR1 is SGHAT and CDR2 is FQNNGV. This CDR3 comprises 14 residues. CDR3 nucleotides: TGTGCCAGCAGCTTAGGACTAGCTCCAGATACGCAGTATTTT. This gives the protein CASSLGLAPDTQYF.

The rearrangement joins TRBV5-4 to TRBJ1-2, with TRBD1 matching over 10 bases. This CDR3 has 14 amino acids. The V segment lost 6 bases and the J segment 3 bases; nucleotides outside the gene matches: 5. The V gene's germline CDR1 is SGHNT and CDR2 YYREEE (reference sequence). This CDR3 reads CASNPGTGDYGYTF. In DNA form, the CDR3 reads TGTGCCAGCAACCCCGGGACAGGGGACTATGGCTACACCTTC.

The chain has TRBV5-1 and TRBJ2-1, with TRBD2 identical over 7 bases. V was clipped by 4 bases and J by 0 bases; unmatched bases: 4. CDR1 is SGHRS and CDR2 is YFSETQ in the germline V gene. The CDR3 totals 15 residues. The CDR3 reads CASSQAGSSYNEQFF. The DNA for the CDR3 is TGCGCCAGCAGCCAAGCGGGATCCTCCTACAATGAGCAGTTCTTC.

This chain connects TRBV5-6 to TRBJ2-2; TRBD1 agrees at 11 bases. Germline values: CDR1 SGHDT, CDR2 YYEEEE. J gave up 7 bases and V 2 bases, and 7 bases lay outside the gene matches. The CDR3 extends over 16 amino acids. The CDR3 nucleotides are TGTGCCAGCAGCTTCATTAGGACAGGGGGCATCGGGGAGCTGTTTTTT. Translating it yields CASSFIRTGGIGELFF.

This clone was detected a few times. For the CDR3, the DNA is TGTGCCAGCAGTGAGGGACTAGCCTTGGAGCAGTTCTTC. Amino acids: CASSEGLALEQFF. This rearrangement joins TRBV28 to TRBJ2-1; 9 nucleotides agree with TRBD2. Germline lookup yields CDR1 MDHEN and CDR2 SYDVKM. This CDR3 contains 13 residues. V trimming: 5 bases; J trimming: 10 bases; junction bases outside the gene matches: 6.

This clone was picked up one time. This chain links TRBV27 with TRBJ2-2; 10 bases map to TRBD1. The CDR3 contains 15 residues. Per germline, CDR1 MNHEY and CDR2 SMNVEV (reference sequence). Germline trimming cut 5 bases from V and 4 bases from J; bases unmatched to any gene: 4. The CDR3 sequence: CASSLGQGTTGELFF. In DNA form, the CDR3 reads TGTGCCAGCAGTCTGGGACAGGGGACCACCGGGGAGCTGTTTTTT.